A selection of T cell receptor beta chains follows, all from one sample in a study of blood T cells in healthy people across ages. A single record per CDR3 protein comes from TCRdb applying MiXCR to the 5' RACE reads. This sample yields around 1.5 million distinct CDR3 sequences, of which about 35% are seen a single time; 11% belongs to the top ten. What was sequenced was blood. Receptors were obtained from a woman aged 25 to 39 in good health. CDR3s include the opening cysteine and the closing phenylalanine or tryptophan. Fields, in order: D gene, V gene, clone size, J gene, CDR3 protein, CDR3 DNA. A D gene is named only where the DNA matches it firmly. Only part of the rows carry a size: once, few, many, or a class if the clone is expanded.

-	TRBV10-3	-	TRBJ2-2	CAISASRPITGELFF	TGTGCCATCAGTGCCTCTCGACCTATCACCGGGGAGCTGTTTTTT
TRBD1	TRBV24-1	-	TRBJ1-6	CATSPGTGGPGGLSPLHF	TGTGCCACCAGCCCCGGGACAGGGGGCCCTGGGGGTCTCTCACCCCTCCACTTT
-	TRBV20-1	-	TRBJ2-7	CSARETLSEQYF	TGCAGTGCTAGGGAGACTCTGTCGGAGCAGTACTTC
TRBD2	TRBV7-2	few	TRBJ2-5	CASSGGTSGQETQYF	TGTGCCAGCAGCGGGGGGACTAGCGGACAAGAGACCCAGTACTTC
TRBD1	TRBV7-2	-	TRBJ1-4	CASSTHRGGWEKLFF	TGTGCCAGCAGCACCCACAGGGGAGGTTGGGAAAAACTGTTTTTT
TRBD1	TRBV4-1	-	TRBJ1-1	CASSQARAGGTEAFF	TGCGCCAGCAGCCAAGCCCGGGCAGGGGGCACTGAAGCTTTCTTT
-	TRBV30	-	TRBJ2-1	CAWSPTRGPNEQFF	TGTGCCTGGAGCCCTACCAGGGGACCGAATGAGCAGTTCTTC
-	TRBV10-3	many	TRBJ1-1	CAISRLTGRVDTEAFF	TGTGCCATCAGTCGACTTACAGGGAGGGTTGACACTGAAGCTTTCTTT
-	TRBV27	-	TRBJ1-1	CASRDRGVYTEAFF	TGTGCCAGCAGAGACAGAGGTGTGTACACTGAAGCTTTCTTT
TRBD2	TRBV9	-	TRBJ2-1	CASSVVTSGVDEQFF	TGTGCCAGCAGCGTAGTGACTAGCGGGGTTGATGAGCAGTTCTTC
-	TRBV2	few	TRBJ1-2	CASLRDGFFLNYGYTF	TGTGCCAGTCTGCGGGACGGATTTTTTCTTAACTATGGCTACACCTTC
-	TRBV4-2	once	TRBJ2-1	CASSRFARTYNEQFF	TGTGCCAGCAGCCGCTTCGCGCGGACTTACAATGAGCAGTTCTTC
TRBD1	TRBV5-1	few	TRBJ2-5	CASSLGGLGATQETQYF	TGCGCCAGCAGCTTAGGGGGCTTGGGGGCGACACAAGAGACCCAGTACTTC
TRBD1	TRBV5-6	few	TRBJ2-7	CASQGDRDRGEQYF	TGTGCCAGCCAGGGGGACAGGGATAGGGGCGAGCAGTACTTC
-	TRBV20-1	-	TRBJ1-1	CSAPGTWGVKNTEAFF	TGCAGTGCCCCGGGGACATGGGGCGTTAAGAACACTGAAGCTTTCTTT
-	TRBV7-6	-	TRBJ2-5	CVSSPGENYKETQYF	TGTGTCAGCAGCCCCGGGGAGAACTACAAGGAGACCCAGTACTTC
TRBD2	TRBV20-1	few	TRBJ2-1	CSAIILAGGRSYNEQFF	TGCAGTGCTATAATACTAGCGGGAGGTCGATCCTACAATGAGCAGTTCTTC
-	TRBV6-6	few	TRBJ1-2	CASSWATGNYGYTF	TGTGCCAGCAGTTGGGCAACAGGAAACTATGGCTACACCTTC
-	TRBV29-1	once	TRBJ2-5	CSVGSSSGGTQYF	TGCAGCGTCGGGTCCTCGTCTGGGGGGACCCAGTACTTC
TRBD2	TRBV5-1	-	TRBJ2-5	CASSSLAKPLGETQYF	TGCGCCAGCAGCTCACTAGCGAAACCCCTAGGGGAGACCCAGTACTTC
TRBD2	TRBV4-1	few	TRBJ2-1	CATSTSGVTGSYNEQFF	TGCGCCACCTCGACTAGCGGAGTAACGGGGTCCTACAATGAGCAGTTCTTC
-	TRBV12-3/TRBV12-4	-	TRBJ1-5	CASQGTGGQPQHF	TGTGCCAGCCAGGGGACCGGCGGACAGCCCCAGCATTTT
TRBD2	TRBV10-1	few	TRBJ2-1	CASSDPTSSGRNEQFF	TGCGCCAGCAGTGACCCGACTAGCTCCGGTAGGAATGAGCAGTTCTTC
TRBD1	TRBV4-1	-	TRBJ2-2	CASSQRPRGDREYLVRSGELFF	TGCGCCAGCAGCCAGCGTCCTAGGGGGGACAGGGAATATCTTGTACGGTCCGGGGAGCTGTTTTTT
TRBD1	TRBV5-1	-	TRBJ1-1	CASSGGQGSYTEAFF	TGCGCCAGCAGCGGGGGACAGGGGTCCTACACTGAAGCTTTCTTT
TRBD1	TRBV5-6	-	TRBJ2-7	CASSCGTGSYEQYF	TGTGCCAGCAGCTGCGGGACAGGTAGCTACGAGCAGTACTTC
-	TRBV6-2/TRBV6-3	few	TRBJ2-1	CASSPLPSTGEQFF	TGTGCCAGCAGCCCACTCCCCTCCACTGGTGAGCAGTTCTTC
-	TRBV5-4	-	TRBJ2-2	CASSSSGLPANTGELFF	TGTGCCAGCAGCTCCTCGGGTCTCCCCGCGAACACCGGGGAGCTGTTTTTT
-	TRBV12-3/TRBV12-4	-	TRBJ1-1	CASSLGNMNTEAFF	TGTGCCAGCAGTCTAGGGAATATGAACACTGAAGCTTTCTTT
TRBD1	TRBV29-1	few	TRBJ2-2	CSAGQANTGELFF	TGCAGCGCTGGACAGGCGAACACCGGGGAGCTGTTTTTT
-	TRBV4-2	few	TRBJ2-6	CASSAMGRDPSGANVLTF	TGTGCCAGCAGCGCCATGGGAAGGGACCCCTCTGGGGCCAACGTCCTGACTTTC
-	TRBV28	-	TRBJ2-7	CASSVGVNEQYF	TGTGCCAGCAGTGTGGGAGTGAACGAGCAGTACTTC
-	TRBV12-3/TRBV12-4	-	TRBJ1-2	CASRRGTDGYTF	TGTGCCAGCCGAAGAGGGACGGATGGCTACACCTTC
-	TRBV20-1	-	TRBJ2-7	CSAREDRLWYEQYF	TGCAGTGCTAGGGAGGATAGACTTTGGTACGAGCAGTACTTC
TRBD1	TRBV4-1	few	TRBJ2-7	CASSPPDRGEQYF	TGCGCCAGCAGCCCCCCGGACAGGGGCGAGCAGTACTTC
TRBD1	TRBV7-9	many	TRBJ1-2	CASSSTVTGEVDYGYTF	TGTGCCAGCAGCTCTACAGTGACAGGGGAAGTGGACTATGGCTACACCTTC
-	TRBV20-1	few	TRBJ2-1	CSAGLPNLGSYNEQFF	TGCAGTGCCGGCCTCCCTAACCTTGGCTCCTACAATGAGCAGTTCTTC
TRBD1	TRBV7-3	-	TRBJ2-1	CASSFGQGGDEQFF	TGTGCCAGCAGCTTCGGACAGGGGGGCGATGAGCAGTTCTTC
TRBD1	TRBV9	-	TRBJ2-5	CASSVGQGLEPQYF	TGTGCCAGCAGCGTCGGACAGGGTTTGGAGCCCCAGTACTTC
TRBD1	TRBV6-1	once	TRBJ2-1	CAIKDRHNEQFF	TGTGCCATCAAGGACAGGCACAATGAGCAGTTCTTC